Presented here are 32 T cell receptor beta chains from one specimen sequenced in a study of Graves' ophthalmopathy and Graves' hyperthyroidism. The authors amplified TCR beta CDR3 regions, and they did so from RNA transcripts for repertoire sequencing. The authors performed first-round RT-PCR with HTBI primers and then a second-round multiplex PCR. TCRdb reanalysed the multiplex PCR reads using MiXCR and keeps one entry per CDR3 protein. The repertoire has about 400,000 distinct CDR3 sequences, about 16% of them found once; the top ten carry 1.5% to 2%. Sequenced: peripheral blood. The receptors derive from a woman between 18 and 29 years old with Graves' ophthalmopathy.

This clonotype has a count of ten or more. The chain employs TRBV6-2 or TRBV6-3 and TRBJ1-6; 8 nucleotides agree with TRBD1. This CDR3 spans 16 amino acids. With V trimmed by 6 bases and J by 9 bases, 13 bases remained unmatched. Germline V gives CDR1 MNHEY, CDR2 SVGEGT. The CDR3 sequence: CASRPPDRVGGSPLHF. CDR3 coding DNA: TGTGCCAGCAGACCCCCGGACAGGGTGGGAGGTTCACCCCTCCACTTT.

This clonotype showed up just a few times. The chain is built from TRBV30 and TRBJ2-5; a possible D gene is TRBD1 (5 bases). The CDR3 totals 14 residues. Germline CDR1 GTSNPN, CDR2 SVGIG (reference sequence). V was clipped by 0 bases and J by 2 bases, with 10 bases between them. In DNA, the CDR3 is TGTGCCTGGAGTGTAAAGGGGCGTCAAGAGACCCAGTACTTC. Its translation: CAWSVKGRQETQYF.

On this clonotype: This may come from a read error, since a much larger clone is one base off. The CDR3 here is CVSSTGLSYEQYF. As DNA, the CDR3 is TGTGTCAGCAGCACGGGACTTTCCTACGAGCAGTACTTC. The J gene is TRBJ2-7, the V gene TRBV11-2; a weak D match, TRBD2 (6 bases). The CDR3 is made up of 13 amino acids. Germline V gene lookup returns CDR1 SGHAT and CDR2 FQNNGV.

The sample holds many counts of this clonotype. V is TRBV12-3 or TRBV12-4 and J is TRBJ1-1, with D possibly matching TRBD1 (5 bases). Trimming stripped 5 bases from V and 5 bases from J, with 15 bases between. CDR3 length: 14 residues. The CDR3 is CASSPRARGTEAFF. The CDR3 region has the DNA TGTGCCAGCAGTCCCAGGGCCCGGGGGACTGAAGCTTTCTTT.

This clonotype appeared many times. The chain recombines TRBV28 with TRBJ2-7; either TRBD1 or TRBD2 may fit D (5 bases each). The germline V gene has CDR1 MDHEN and CDR2 SYDVKM. V was cut by 3 bases and J by 0 bases, with 15 bases left in between. The CDR3 consists of 16 residues. CDR3 coding DNA: TGTGCCAGCAGTTTGGGCGGGTACAGGAGCTCCTACGAGCAGTACTTC. This codes for CASSLGGYRSSYEQYF.

The chain couples TRBV29-1 to TRBJ2-7; a possible D gene is TRBD2 (5 bases). The CDR3 is made up of 13 amino acids. Trimming removed 4 bases from V and 0 bases from J, with 10 bases in between. Looked up from germline, CDR1 is SQVTM and CDR2 is ANQGSEA. For the CDR3, the DNA is TGCAGCGTTGGAAGCGGTCTCTCCTACGAGCAGTACTTC. Its protein is CSVGSGLSYEQYF.

This clonotype showed up many times. This rearrangement joins TRBV29-1 to TRBJ2-5, with a weak D call TRBD2 (5 bases). The germline V gene has CDR1 SQVTM and CDR2 ANQGSEA. The germline V and J ends were trimmed by 1 base and 7 bases, with 13 bases remaining between them. There are 13 residues in the CDR3. CDR3 sequence reads: CSVEGGSGWTQYF. In DNA form, the CDR3 reads TGCAGCGTTGAAGGCGGGTCGGGTTGGACCCAGTACTTC.

The chain is built from TRBV28 and TRBJ1-1; 9 nucleotides align to TRBD1. This CDR3 comprises 14 residues. Germline V gene data show CDR1 as MDHEN and CDR2 as SYDVKM. Trimming at V came to 5 bases and at J to 4 bases, leaving 5 bases not matched to a gene. The CDR3 spells CASSRGTGFTEAFF. The CDR3 DNA follows: TGTGCCAGCAGTAGGGGGACAGGGTTCACTGAAGCTTTCTTT.

The chain carries TRBV20-1 and TRBJ1-1, with unresolved D. Germline CDR1 reads DFQATT; CDR2 reads SNEGSKA (reference sequence). Trimming took 1 base from V and 2 from J, leaving 8 bases between them. The CDR3 totals 13 residues. The CDR3 nucleotides are TGCAGTGCTAGAGCAGATTCCAACACTGAAGCTTTCTTT. Translated, it gives CSARADSNTEAFF.

This clonotype has ten or more counts. This chain uses TRBV11-1 with TRBJ2-2; 14 bases align to TRBD2. V shed 0 bases and J 4 bases; nucleotides not matched to a gene: 10. This CDR3 has 20 residues. Germline CDR1 and CDR2: SGHAT and FQDESV (reference sequence). The CDR3 DNA reads TGTGCCAGCAGCTTAGCGCGGGGGACTAGCGGGAGTTTCGGCACCGGGGAGCTGTTTTTT. This codes for CASSLARGTSGSFGTGELFF. Complete variable domain (other parts from reference TRBV11-1 and TRBJ2-2): EAEVAQSPRYKITEKSQAVAFWCDPISGHATLYWYRQILGQGPELLVQFQDESVVDDSQLPKDRFSAERLKGVDSTLKIQPAELGDSAMYLCASSLARGTSGSFGTGELFFGEGSRLTVL.

This chain connects TRBV28 to TRBJ2-4; D is tentatively TRBD1 or TRBD2 (5 bases each). CDR1 is MDHEN, CDR2 SYDVKM, per germline. This CDR3 is 15 amino acids long. V lost 3 bases and J lost 3, with 12 bases in between. CDR3 DNA: TGTGCCAGCAGTTTCCCCCGGGACGGCAAAAACATTCAGTACTTC. Its protein product is CASSFPRDGKNIQYF.

The CDR3 bases are TGTGCCAGCACCAAAAACCGCGGGCTAGCGGGAACCGGGGAGCTGTTTTTT. It codes for CASTKNRGLAGTGELFF. V usage is TRBV6-4 and J usage is TRBJ2-2; the match to TRBD2 covers 9 bases. The CDR3 length is 17 residues. The V gene's germline CDR1 is MRHNA and CDR2 SNTAGT. V dropped 7 bases and J dropped 5; count of bases not matched to a gene: 14.

This clonotype was counted ten times or more. The rearrangement uses TRBV9 and TRBJ1-3, with a possible D match to TRBD1 (5 bases). The germline CDR1 and CDR2 sequences are SGDLS and YYNGEE. V lost 0 bases, J lost 0 bases, and 16 bases lay in between. The length of the CDR3 is 18 residues. The CDR3 coding sequence is TGTGCCAGCAGCGTAGATCCCCGCGCAGGGAACTCTGGAAACACCATATATTTT. This codes for CASSVDPRAGNSGNTIYF.

This clonotype was found many times. The chain recombines TRBV10-3 with TRBJ1-1, with a tentative D call TRBD1 (5 bases). CDR3 length: 15 residues. The V and J ends lost 2 bases and 7 bases respectively, with 17 bases between them. Germline CDR1 is ENHRY and CDR2 is SYGVKD. The CDR3 protein is CAISEGERTHIEAFF. The CDR3 DNA follows: TGTGCCATCAGTGAGGGAGAGAGGACACATATTGAAGCTTTCTTT.

This clonotype was counted at least ten times. This chain links TRBV12-3 or TRBV12-4 with TRBJ1-1, with a weak D call TRBD1 (5 bases). This CDR3 region has 14 residues. V was pared by 5 bases and J by 0 bases, with 10 bases between. DNA of the CDR3: TGTGCCAGCAGTCCACAGGTCATGAACACTGAAGCTTTCTTT. The encoded protein is CASSPQVMNTEAFF.

V and J are TRBV7-9 and TRBJ2-7; D might be TRBD1 or TRBD2, each matching 5 bases. Looked up from germline, CDR1 is SEHNR and CDR2 is FQNEAQ (reference sequence). Trimming shortened V by 0 bases and J by 7 bases, and 16 bases separated the two germline ends. The CDR3 has 15 residues. CDR3 DNA: TGTGCCAGCAGCTTAGCCCGCTCGGGGCTCTGGGAGCAGTACTTC. It is translated as CASSLARSGLWEQYF.

The sample holds a few counts of this clonotype. The rearrangement uses TRBV2 and TRBJ2-5; 11 positions agree with TRBD2. J was trimmed by 5 bases and V by 6 bases; bases with no gene match: 8. From germline, CDR1 is SNHLY and CDR2 FYNNEI. This CDR3 is built from 15 residues. The CDR3 coding sequence is TGTGCCAGCAGCCCGACACTAGCGGGAGTGGAGACCCAGTACTTC. Translating it yields CASSPTLAGVETQYF.

This clonotype was found many times. V gene TRBV29-1 combines with J gene TRBJ2-4; D gene uncertain. The length of the CDR3 is 12 residues. The V and J ends lost 4 bases and 1 base respectively, with 5 bases between them. Germline CDR1 and CDR2: SQVTM and ANQGSEA. Here the CDR3 DNA reads TGCAGCGTTGGCGGCGCCAAAAACATTCAGTACTTC. Protein sequence: CSVGGAKNIQYF.

This chain links TRBV29-1 with TRBJ1-1, with TRBD1 as a possible D gene (5 bases). V shed 5 bases and J shed 2 bases, with 12 bases lying between them. The length of the CDR3 is 13 residues. Germline V gene data show CDR1 as SQVTM and CDR2 as ANQGSEA. The CDR3 coding sequence is TGCAGCGTTACCTACGGGGGTAACACTGAAGCTTTCTTT. Amino acids: CSVTYGGNTEAFF.

This clonotype was detected ten times or more. V is TRBV11-2 and J is TRBJ1-2, with TRBD1 matching over 9 bases. Germline CDR1 and CDR2: SGHAT and FQNNGV. V lost 4 bases and J lost 2; bases outside the gene matches: 5. CDR3 length equals 15 residues. The CDR3 spells CASSSTGTGNYGYTF. CDR3 in DNA: TGTGCCAGCAGCTCAACCGGGACAGGGAACTATGGCTACACCTTC.

The sample holds many counts of this clonotype. V usage is TRBV6-1 and J usage is TRBJ2-3, with a possible D match to TRBD1 (6 bases). V dropped 3 bases and J dropped 0 bases, with 13 bases sitting between them. Germline V lookup: CDR1 MNHNS, CDR2 SASEGT. This CDR3 has 16 residues. CDR3 nucleotides: TGTGCCAGCAGTGATGAAAGGGGACAAAGCACAGATACGCAGTATTTT. Translating gives CASSDERGQSTDTQYF.

This clonotype was detected ten times or more. This may arise from a read error, as a much more abundant clone is one base away. The chain has TRBV28 and TRBJ1-5; D uncertain. V lost 6 bases and J 0 bases, leaving 3 bases between the germline ends. The CDR3 length is 12 residues. Germline CDR1 is MDHEN and CDR2 is SYDVKM. CDR3 in amino acids: CASRYSNQPQHF. The CDR3 DNA reads as TGTGCCAGCAGGTATAGCAATCAGCCCCAGCATTTT.

This clonotype was counted at least ten times. This chain connects TRBV5-1 to TRBJ2-7, with 7 bases matching TRBD1. Per germline, CDR1 SGHRS and CDR2 YFSETQ. This CDR3 has 14 residues. V gave up 4 bases and J gave up 5 bases; unmatched junction bases: 9. Here the CDR3 reads CASSPTTGTHEQYF. The DNA for the CDR3 is TGCGCCAGCAGCCCTACGACAGGGACCCACGAGCAGTACTTC. The whole variable domain, filled in from reference TRBV5-1 and TRBJ2-7, reads KAGVTQTPRYLIKTRGQQVTLSCSPISGHRSVSWYQQTPGQGLQFLFEYFSETQRNKGNFPGRFSGRQFSNSRSEMNVSTLELGDSALYLCASSPTTGTHEQYFGPGTRLTVT.

This clonotype was detected ten times or more. The chain combines TRBV11-2 with TRBJ1-1, with a possible D match to TRBD1 (6 bases). The V end was cut by 5 bases, the J end by 7 bases, with 23 bases between. The germline CDR1 and CDR2 sequences are SGHAT and FQNNGV. The CDR3 is made up of 16 amino acids. CDR3 sequence (DNA): TGTGCCAGCAGCGCACAACTCCGAACAGGGCGGGGTGAAGCTTTCTTT. The encoded protein is CASSAQLRTGRGEAFF. The full variable domain, completed using reference TRBV11-2 and TRBJ1-1, is EAGVAQSPRYKIIEKRQSVAFWCNPISGHATLYWYQQILGQGPKLLIQFQNNGVVDDSQLPKDRFSAERLKGVDSTLKIQPAKLEDSAVYLCASSAQLRTGRGEAFFGQGTRLTVV.

The CDR3 DNA follows: TGCGCCAGCAGCTTGGCGCTCGGGAGGGACGAGCAGTACTTC. Translating gives CASSLALGRDEQYF. V is TRBV5-1 and J is TRBJ2-7, with 8 bases that match TRBD2. CDR3 length: 14 residues. V shed 0 bases, J shed 5 bases, and the junction held 4 bases outside the gene matches. The V gene's germline CDR1 is SGHRS and CDR2 YFSETQ.

In this sample, this clonotype turned up many times. The chain employs TRBV6-2 or TRBV6-3 and TRBJ2-7, with D perhaps being TRBD1 or TRBD2 (5 bases each). The V end lost 7 bases, the J end lost 6 bases, and 19 bases lay between the germline ends. The CDR3 runs 14 residues. The germline gives CDR1 MNHEY, CDR2 SVGEGT. The CDR3 coding sequence is TGTGCCAGCAATCCCTTGGGGACCTTATGCGAGCAGTACTTC. Its translation: CASNPLGTLCEQYF.

There are many counts of this clonotype. This chain joins TRBV30 and TRBJ2-7; TRBD2 is a possible D gene (6 bases). The V gene lost 2 bases and the J gene lost 3 bases, with 11 bases spanning the gap. Germline CDR1 is GTSNPN and CDR2 is SVGIG (reference sequence). CDR3 length equals 13 residues. As DNA, the CDR3 is TGTGCCTGGAGTTCGGAGGGCATCTACGAGCAGTACTTC. Its protein product is CAWSSEGIYEQYF.

This clonotype was counted many times. Relative to the germline gene, one junction end is altered; a read error may explain this. The chain joins TRBV28 to TRBJ1-1; D is unresolved. This CDR3 contains 17 residues. Germline V gene sequence: CDR1 MDHEN, CDR2 SYDVKM. The CDR3 nucleotides read TGTGCCAGCAGGCTATCGCGGGCCCGGGCCCTGAACACTGGAGCTTTCTTT. Translation gives CASRLSRARALNTGAFF.

At least ten counts were recorded for this clonotype. The V gene is TRBV4-3, the J gene TRBJ2-7; TRBD1 aligns across 9 bases. The length of the CDR3 is 17 residues. Germline V gene sequence: CDR1 LGHNA, CDR2 YSLEER. V trimming: 0 bases; J trimming: 6 bases; junction bases outside the gene matches: 12. The CDR3 loop reads CASSQDIGTGRIIEQYF. For the CDR3, the DNA is TGCGCCAGCAGCCAAGATATAGGGACAGGGCGAATTATCGAGCAGTACTTC.

The genes are TRBV2 and TRBJ1-2; D is undetermined. Trimming stripped 2 bases from V and 0 bases from J, with 10 bases between. Germline loops: CDR1 SNHLY, CDR2 FYNNEI. CDR3 length: 15 amino acids. The CDR3 DNA is TGTGCCAGCAGTGAACATCCCAGTCCTAACTATGGCTACACCTTC. Translated, it gives CASSEHPSPNYGYTF.

The chain links TRBV12-3 or TRBV12-4 to TRBJ2-5; 7 nucleotides agree with TRBD2. The CDR3 totals 15 residues. V dropped 10 bases and J dropped 0; count of bases not matched to a gene: 11. The CDR3 nucleotides read TGTGCCATCGGGGAGGGTGGGGGTTACCAAGAGACCCAGTACTTC. Translated: CAIGEGGGYQETQYF.

This clonotype was seen many times. V is TRBV18 and J is TRBJ1-1; D uncertain. CDR1 KGHSH and CDR2 LQKENI come from the germline V gene. Trimming pared 4 bases from V and 8 bases from J, leaving 17 bases between. This CDR3 has 14 amino acids. The CDR3 sequence: CASSRWTEQVEAFF. The CDR3, as DNA: TGTGCCAGCTCACGGTGGACCGAACAAGTAGAAGCTTTCTTT.